The 12 T cell receptor beta chains below come from one sample, sequenced in a study of blood T cell repertoires in COVID-19. Assay: immunoSEQ multiplex PCR; the TCRdb copy retains only in-frame clones and omits some. The data hold just under 150,000 clones, with approximately 80% observed a single time. The sequencing input was peripheral blood. The source of these receptors is a human donor in a cohort sampled during active COVID-19.

The chain employs TRBV18 and TRBJ2-2, with D possibly being TRBD1 (7 bases). This CDR3 spans 19 amino acids. Germline V gene sequence: CDR1 KGHSH, CDR2 LQKENI. V shed 1 base and J shed 0 bases, with 18 bases lying between them. The CDR3 DNA reads as TGTGCCAGCTCACCACGCGCGGCAGGGGGACTCGCGAACACCGGGGAGCTGTTTTTT. As protein: CASSPRAAGGLANTGELFF.

This clone was seen only once. This chain uses TRBV3-1 (or the pseudogene TRBV3-2) with TRBJ2-3; 8 nucleotides align to TRBD2. The CDR3 extends over 18 amino acids. Trimming at V came to 5 bases and at J to 0 bases, leaving 13 bases not matched to a gene. In germline, CDR1 is LGHDT, CDR2 YNNKEL (reference sequence). CDR3 loop: CASSSLRPQRGSTDTQYF. The CDR3 nucleotides read TGTGCCAGCAGCTCCCTACGGCCCCAGCGGGGGAGCACAGATACGCAGTATTTT.

This clone was observed a single time. In DNA, the CDR3 is TGTGCCATCAGTTTGACAGCGGGGTTAGATACGCAGTATTTT. It yields the protein CAISLTAGLDTQYF. The chain recombines TRBV10-3 with TRBJ2-3; 7 nucleotides align to TRBD2. The CDR3 sequence is 14 residues long. J lost 5 bases, V lost 5 bases, and 7 bases had no gene match. Germline loops: CDR1 ENHRY, CDR2 SYGVKD.

Worth noting for this clone: The same CDR3 is also encoded by other DNA sequences in this sample. The J gene is TRBJ2-5, the V gene TRBV9, with D maybe TRBD1 (5 bases). CDR1 and CDR2 from the germline V gene are SGDLS and YYNGEE. Trimming stripped 0 bases from V and 4 bases from J, with 13 bases between. This CDR3 has 15 amino acids. CDR3 sequence reads: CASSVEAGRGETQYF. CDR3 in DNA: TGTGCCAGCAGCGTAGAGGCAGGGCGCGGAGAGACCCAGTACTTC.

The chain has TRBV5-1 and TRBJ1-4; D is undetermined. This CDR3 is built from 12 residues. From germline, CDR1 is SGHRS and CDR2 YFSETQ. V lost 7 bases to trimming and J lost 6 bases, with 10 bases between them. The CDR3 coding sequence is TGCGCCAGCGCCGAAGAGGATGAAAAACTGTTTTTT. Protein product: CASAEEDEKLFF.

This clone has just one count. CDR3 sequence: CASSESASGSNEQFF. CDR3 in DNA: TGTGCCAGCAGTGAGAGCGCTAGCGGGAGCAATGAGCAGTTCTTC. The chain uses TRBV6-4 and TRBJ2-1, with 10 bases identical to TRBD2. This CDR3 has 15 residues. Trimming took 3 bases from V and 6 from J; bases not matched to a gene: 5. Germline values: CDR1 MRHNA, CDR2 SNTAGT.

This chain connects TRBV29-1 to TRBJ2-2, with 7 bases matching TRBD1. V gave up 6 bases and J gave up 2 bases; unmatched junction bases: 6. Per the germline V gene, CDR1 is SQVTM and CDR2 is ANQGSEA. The CDR3 runs to 14 residues. The CDR3 spells CSVPRQGNTGELFF. The CDR3 DNA sequence: TGCAGCGTCCCACGACAGGGTAACACCGGGGAGCTGTTTTTT.

The chain joins TRBV5-1 to TRBJ2-5, with 10 nucleotides matching TRBD1. Trimming at V came to 5 bases and at J to 3 bases, leaving 4 bases not matched to a gene. Germline V lookup: CDR1 SGHRS, CDR2 YFSETQ. The CDR3 is 14 residues long. The CDR3, as DNA: TGCGCCAGCAGGACCGGGACAGGGGAAGAGACCCAGTACTTC. As protein: CASRTGTGEETQYF.

The chain couples TRBV5-1 to TRBJ1-2, with D possibly being TRBD1 (5 bases). V was trimmed by 7 bases and J by 2 bases, leaving 15 bases between them. Germline V gene sequence: CDR1 SGHRS, CDR2 YFSETQ. The CDR3 runs 14 residues. CDR3 sequence: CASSRGSENYGYTF. The CDR3, as DNA: TGCGCCAGCTCTCGGGGGTCGGAGAACTATGGCTACACCTTC.

With regard to this clone: Being one base from a much bigger clone, this may be a read error. This chain joins TRBV10-3 and TRBJ2-3; 10 bases line up with TRBD1. The CDR3 is 14 residues long. Germline values: CDR1 ENHRY, CDR2 SYGVKD. Trimming removed 2 bases from V and 4 bases from J; junction bases left unmatched: 0. The CDR3 spells CAISEGQGADTQYF. The CDR3 coding sequence is TGTGCCATCAGTGAGGGACAGGGGGCAGATACGCAGTATTTT.

The V and J genes are TRBV5-5 and TRBJ2-5; TRBD2 matches at 7 bases. CDR1 is SGHKS, CDR2 YYEKEE, per germline (reference sequence). J lost 7 bases, V lost 7 bases, and 4 bases had no gene match. This CDR3 has 11 residues. The CDR3 here is CASGREVTQYF. CDR3 sequence (DNA): TGTGCCAGCGGACGGGAGGTGACCCAGTACTTC. The variable domain in full, completed from reference TRBV5-5 and TRBJ2-5, reads DAGVTQSPTHLIKTRGQQVTLRCSPISGHKSVSWYQQVLGQGPQFIFQYYEKEERGRGNFPDRFSARQFPNYSSELNVNALLLGDSALYLCASGREVTQYFGPGTRLLVL.

The chain couples TRBV18 to TRBJ2-7; 8 nucleotides agree with TRBD1. J was trimmed by 3 bases and V by 4 bases; bases with no gene match: 8. Germline V gives CDR1 KGHSH, CDR2 LQKENI. This CDR3 region has 15 residues. The chain's CDR3 is CASSQGGQGFYEQYV. The CDR3 coding sequence is TGTGCCAGCTCACAGGGCGGACAGGGATTCTACGAGCAGTACGTC.